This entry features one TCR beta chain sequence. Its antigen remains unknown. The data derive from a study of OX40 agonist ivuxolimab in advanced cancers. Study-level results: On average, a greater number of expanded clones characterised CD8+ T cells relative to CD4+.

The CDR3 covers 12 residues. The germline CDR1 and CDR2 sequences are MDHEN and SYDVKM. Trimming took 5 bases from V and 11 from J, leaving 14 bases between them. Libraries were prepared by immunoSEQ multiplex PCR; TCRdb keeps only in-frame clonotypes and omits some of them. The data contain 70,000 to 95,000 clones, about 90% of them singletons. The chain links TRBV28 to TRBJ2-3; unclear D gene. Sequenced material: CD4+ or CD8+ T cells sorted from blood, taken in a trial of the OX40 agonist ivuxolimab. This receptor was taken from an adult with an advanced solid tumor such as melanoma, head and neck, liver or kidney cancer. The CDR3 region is CASSAPVRRQYF. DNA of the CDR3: TGTGCCAGCAGTGCCCCCGTTAGAAGGCAGTATTTT.